Detailed here is one T cell receptor (beta chain). Its antigen is currently unknown. Diagnosis relied on clinical symptoms, serum thyroxine and TRAb, thyroid ultrasound and orbital computed tomography. Amplification of TCR beta CDR3 regions was performed using RNA transcripts as template. HTBI primers were employed in a first-round RT-PCR of the TCR CDR3. In TCRdb, the multiplex PCR reads were re-called with MiXCR into one record per CDR3 protein. Among roughly 500,000 distinct CDR3 sequences listed, 40% to 50% were seen once. Per germline, CDR1 SQVTM and CDR2 ANQGSEA. V lost 4 bases to trimming and J lost 2 bases, with 17 bases between them. CDR3 length equals 15 residues. This record comes from a study of T cells in Graves' hyperthyroidism and ophthalmopathy. Study-wide results and caveats: Most thyroid clonotypes with frequency above 0.001 were detected in blood. In simple terms, a model built on 13 V-J features told ophthalmopathy apart from stable hyperthyroidism. The model anticipated ophthalmopathy a median about 7 months pre-onset.

Input material: peripheral blood or thyroid tissue (not recorded which). This receptor was obtained from an adult woman with Graves' disease, either hyperthyroidism or ophthalmopathy (not recorded which). This chain joins TRBV29-1 and TRBJ2-5; the D gene is possibly TRBD1 (6 bases). The CDR3 DNA reads as TGCAGCGTTGGTGGTGGACAGCTTCTACAAGAGACCCAGTACTTC. Translating it yields CSVGGGQLLQETQYF.